This is a list of T cell receptor beta chains from one sample in a study of vaccination and CD4 T cells after COVID-19. TCRdb re-analysed the PCR reads in MiXCR, keeping a single row per CDR3 protein. The data hold about 16,000 distinct CDR3 sequences, with under 40% observed a single time. Their target antigens are unknown. Sequenced material: cultured CD4+ T cells from blood. These receptors all come from a human donor with COVID-19. The CDR3 runs from the conserved cysteine through the conserved F or W. Each record gives: J gene, D gene, clone size, V gene, CDR3 protein, CDR3 DNA. A D gene is named only where the DNA matches it firmly. Clone size is shown for a subset of rows, as once, few, many or a class of expanded clone.

j_call: TRBJ2-5; d_call: NA; clone_size: NA; v_call: TRBV25-1; cdr3_aa: CASSEYTGPQETQYF; cdr3_nt: TGTGCCAGCAGTGAATACACAGGGCCCCAAGAGACCCAGTACTTC
j_call: TRBJ1-2; d_call: NA; clone_size: NA; v_call: TRBV3-1; cdr3_aa: CASSQDLAGKEANYGYTF; cdr3_nt: TGTGCCAGCAGCCAAGACTTGGCAGGGAAGGAGGCTAACTATGGCTACACCTTC
j_call: TRBJ1-5; d_call: NA; clone_size: few; v_call: TRBV28; cdr3_aa: CASSWGGTRNQPQHF; cdr3_nt: TGTGCCAGCAGTTGGGGGGGGACTAGAAATCAGCCCCAGCATTTT
j_call: TRBJ2-7; d_call: NA; clone_size: NA; v_call: TRBV7-9; cdr3_aa: CASSPPFRFGYEQYF; cdr3_nt: TGTGCCAGCAGCCCCCCCTTCCGGTTCGGCTACGAGCAGTACTTC
j_call: TRBJ2-7; d_call: NA; clone_size: NA; v_call: TRBV29-1; cdr3_aa: CSVLGLSSYEQYF; cdr3_nt: TGCAGCGTCCTAGGACTGAGCTCCTACGAGCAGTACTTC
j_call: TRBJ2-7; d_call: TRBD1; clone_size: NA; v_call: TRBV12-3/TRBV12-4; cdr3_aa: CASSETKGQKNYEQYF; cdr3_nt: TGTGCCAGCAGCGAAACAAAGGGACAGAAGAACTACGAGCAGTACTTC
j_call: TRBJ2-2; d_call: NA; clone_size: NA; v_call: TRBV4-1; cdr3_aa: CASSQEPRDTANTGELFF; cdr3_nt: TGCGCCAGCAGCCAAGAACCCCGGGACACCGCGAACACCGGGGAGCTGTTTTTT
j_call: TRBJ1-2; d_call: NA; clone_size: NA; v_call: TRBV6-1; cdr3_aa: CAARAPASYGYTF; cdr3_nt: TGTGCCGCAAGGGCCCCAGCCTCATATGGCTACACCTTC
j_call: TRBJ1-2; d_call: NA; clone_size: NA; v_call: TRBV28; cdr3_aa: CASSRGAPYGYTF; cdr3_nt: TGTGCCAGCAGCCGGGGGGCTCCCTATGGCTACACCTTC
j_call: TRBJ1-6; d_call: TRBD1; clone_size: NA; v_call: TRBV5-1; cdr3_aa: CASSYGQENSPLHF; cdr3_nt: TGCGCCAGCAGCTACGGACAGGAGAATTCACCCCTCCACTTT
j_call: TRBJ2-3; d_call: NA; clone_size: NA; v_call: TRBV27; cdr3_aa: CASSLGRIIGTDTQYF; cdr3_nt: TGTGCCAGCAGTTTAGGCAGAATAATAGGCACAGATACGCAGTATTTT
j_call: TRBJ2-2; d_call: TRBD2; clone_size: NA; v_call: TRBV20-1; cdr3_aa: CSARDALRSGGANTGELFF; cdr3_nt: TGCAGTGCTAGAGATGCACTACGTAGCGGGGGGGCTAACACCGGGGAGCTGTTTTTT
j_call: TRBJ2-5; d_call: TRBD2; clone_size: NA; v_call: TRBV5-1; cdr3_aa: CASSLDRGVVQETQYF; cdr3_nt: TGCGCCAGCAGCTTGGACCGGGGGGTTGTACAAGAGACCCAGTACTTC
j_call: TRBJ1-2; d_call: TRBD1; clone_size: NA; v_call: TRBV20-1; cdr3_aa: CSAQTGAPGYGYTF; cdr3_nt: TGCAGTGCGCAAACAGGGGCTCCGGGGTATGGCTACACCTTC
j_call: TRBJ1-2; d_call: TRBD1; clone_size: few; v_call: TRBV6-1; cdr3_aa: CASNQGGPSGYGYTF; cdr3_nt: TGTGCCAGCAACCAGGGGGGACCATCGGGCTATGGCTACACCTTC
j_call: TRBJ2-7; d_call: TRBD2; clone_size: NA; v_call: TRBV18; cdr3_aa: CASSPRGLAGGLEQYF; cdr3_nt: TGTGCCAGCTCACCCCGGGGACTAGCGGGGGGGCTCGAGCAGTACTTC
j_call: TRBJ2-5; d_call: NA; clone_size: NA; v_call: TRBV30; cdr3_aa: CAWNPSEETQYF; cdr3_nt: TGTGCCTGGAACCCCTCAGAAGAGACCCAGTACTTC
j_call: TRBJ2-3; d_call: NA; clone_size: NA; v_call: TRBV20-1; cdr3_aa: CGRGGRDTQYF; cdr3_nt: TGCGGGAGGGGGGGGCGGGATACGCAGTATTTT
j_call: TRBJ2-5; d_call: TRBD1; clone_size: NA; v_call: TRBV6-1; cdr3_aa: CASSRDRGKETQYF; cdr3_nt: TGTGCCAGCAGCCGGGACAGGGGGAAAGAGACCCAGTACTTC
j_call: TRBJ1-6; d_call: NA; clone_size: few; v_call: TRBV10-3; cdr3_aa: CATDPGQNNSPLHF; cdr3_nt: TGTGCCACCGACCCTGGACAGAATAATTCACCCCTCCACTTT
j_call: TRBJ1-2; d_call: NA; clone_size: NA; v_call: TRBV6-1; cdr3_aa: CASRVRMGLGAF; cdr3_nt: TGTGCCAGCAGGGTTCGGATGGGTCTTGGGGCTTTC
j_call: TRBJ2-3; d_call: TRBD2; clone_size: NA; v_call: TRBV28; cdr3_aa: CASSFSGGGTDTQYF; cdr3_nt: TGTGCCAGCAGTTTTAGCGGGGGTGGCACAGATACGCAGTATTTT
j_call: TRBJ1-1; d_call: NA; clone_size: NA; v_call: TRBV29-1; cdr3_aa: CSVDGVETEAFF; cdr3_nt: TGCAGCGTTGACGGGGTAGAGACTGAAGCTTTCTTT
j_call: TRBJ1-2; d_call: NA; clone_size: NA; v_call: TRBV4-2; cdr3_aa: CASSQDFAGENYGYTF; cdr3_nt: TGTGCCAGCAGCCAAGATTTCGCAGGGGAGAACTATGGCTACACCTTC
j_call: TRBJ1-1; d_call: NA; clone_size: few; v_call: TRBV10-3; cdr3_aa: CAISFAGVENTEAFF; cdr3_nt: TGTGCCATCTCGTTTGCAGGGGTAGAGAACACTGAAGCTTTCTTT
j_call: TRBJ1-6; d_call: NA; clone_size: few; v_call: TRBV27; cdr3_aa: CASSFGPTFNNSPLHF; cdr3_nt: TGTGCCAGCAGTTTCGGCCCCACGTTCAATAATTCACCCCTCCACTTT
j_call: TRBJ1-1; d_call: NA; clone_size: NA; v_call: TRBV2; cdr3_aa: CASSVKDEKAFF; cdr3_nt: TGTGCCAGCAGTGTAAAGGACGAAAAAGCTTTCTTT
j_call: TRBJ2-7; d_call: NA; clone_size: NA; v_call: TRBV20-1; cdr3_aa: CSAPVTGTLYEQYF; cdr3_nt: TGCAGTGCCCCAGTTACCGGGACACTTTACGAGCAGTACTTC
j_call: TRBJ1-2; d_call: NA; clone_size: few; v_call: TRBV11-1; cdr3_aa: CASSLRNGVHGYTF; cdr3_nt: TGTGCCAGCAGCTTGAGGAACGGGGTGCATGGCTACACCTTC
j_call: TRBJ1-1; d_call: NA; clone_size: NA; v_call: TRBV27; cdr3_aa: CASRELPFPEAFF; cdr3_nt: TGTGCCAGCAGGGAACTACCTTTTCCTGAAGCTTTCTTT
j_call: TRBJ1-1; d_call: NA; clone_size: NA; v_call: TRBV2; cdr3_aa: CASSDSDYEAFF; cdr3_nt: TGTGCCAGCAGTGATTCCGACTATGAAGCTTTCTTT
j_call: TRBJ1-3; d_call: NA; clone_size: NA; v_call: TRBV27; cdr3_aa: CASRGWNSTSGNTIYF; cdr3_nt: TGTGCCAGCAGGGGGTGGAATTCTACCTCTGGAAACACCATATATTTT
j_call: TRBJ1-1; d_call: TRBD1; clone_size: few; v_call: TRBV4-3; cdr3_aa: CASSQQTGDTEAFF; cdr3_nt: TGCGCCAGCAGCCAGCAAACAGGGGACACTGAAGCTTTCTTT
j_call: TRBJ2-5; d_call: TRBD2; clone_size: NA; v_call: TRBV11-2; cdr3_aa: CASKPTTGGETQYF; cdr3_nt: TGTGCCAGCAAACCAACAACGGGAGGGGAGACCCAGTACTTC
j_call: TRBJ1-4; d_call: TRBD1; clone_size: NA; v_call: TRBV7-9; cdr3_aa: CASSRGDSDEKLFF; cdr3_nt: TGTGCCAGCAGCCGGGGGGACAGCGATGAAAAACTGTTTTTT
j_call: TRBJ2-3; d_call: TRBD2; clone_size: few; v_call: TRBV20-1; cdr3_aa: CSARATRGGGLADTQYF; cdr3_nt: TGCAGTGCTAGAGCTACCCGGGGGGGCGGATTGGCAGATACGCAGTATTTT
j_call: TRBJ1-4; d_call: NA; clone_size: NA; v_call: TRBV29-1; cdr3_aa: CSVGGSGTGEKLFF; cdr3_nt: TGCAGCGTGGGGGGTTCCGGGACCGGTGAAAAACTGTTTTTT
j_call: TRBJ2-7; d_call: TRBD2; clone_size: NA; v_call: TRBV20-1; cdr3_aa: CSATGLAGQEQYF; cdr3_nt: TGCAGTGCTACGGGACTAGCGGGGCAAGAGCAGTACTTC
j_call: TRBJ1-1; d_call: NA; clone_size: NA; v_call: TRBV28; cdr3_aa: CAITRQVNTEAFF; cdr3_nt: TGTGCCATTACTCGACAGGTCAACACTGAAGCTTTCTTT
j_call: TRBJ1-6; d_call: TRBD1; clone_size: few; v_call: TRBV6-5; cdr3_aa: CASSYGRGQNSPLHF; cdr3_nt: TGTGCCAGCAGTTACGGAAGGGGGCAAAATTCACCCCTCCACTTT
j_call: TRBJ1-1; d_call: TRBD1; clone_size: few; v_call: TRBV20-1; cdr3_aa: CSAIDSDRGTNTEAFF; cdr3_nt: TGCAGTGCTATCGATAGCGACAGGGGCACGAACACTGAAGCTTTCTTT
j_call: TRBJ2-3; d_call: TRBD2; clone_size: NA; v_call: TRBV5-1; cdr3_aa: CASSLGLAGGSTDTQYF; cdr3_nt: TGCGCCAGCAGCTTGGGTCTAGCGGGGGGTAGCACAGATACGCAGTATTTT
j_call: TRBJ1-1; d_call: NA; clone_size: NA; v_call: TRBV5-1; cdr3_aa: CASSLAEGRNTEAFF; cdr3_nt: TGCGCCAGCAGCTTGGCCGAGGGACGGAACACTGAAGCTTTCTTT
j_call: TRBJ2-3; d_call: TRBD2; clone_size: NA; v_call: TRBV13; cdr3_aa: CASSGAFAGGPGDTQYF; cdr3_nt: TGTGCCAGCAGCGGGGCTTTCGCGGGGGGGCCTGGAGATACGCAGTATTTT
j_call: TRBJ1-6; d_call: NA; clone_size: few; v_call: TRBV6-5; cdr3_aa: CASSYSGGAANSPLHF; cdr3_nt: TGTGCCAGCAGTTACTCGGGAGGGGCGGCTAATTCACCCCTCCACTTT
j_call: TRBJ2-5; d_call: TRBD2; clone_size: few; v_call: TRBV18; cdr3_aa: CASSSSGGFQETQYF; cdr3_nt: TGTGCCAGCTCATCTAGCGGGGGTTTCCAAGAGACCCAGTACTTC
j_call: TRBJ1-1; d_call: TRBD1; clone_size: NA; v_call: TRBV27; cdr3_aa: CASSFSDRGDTEAFF; cdr3_nt: TGTGCCAGCAGTTTCTCGGACAGGGGGGACACTGAAGCTTTCTTT
j_call: TRBJ2-7; d_call: TRBD1; clone_size: NA; v_call: TRBV5-1; cdr3_aa: CASSLGQYYEQYF; cdr3_nt: TGCGCCAGCAGCCTGGGACAGTACTACGAGCAGTACTTC
j_call: TRBJ1-1; d_call: NA; clone_size: NA; v_call: TRBV28; cdr3_aa: CASSVTRTNTEAFF; cdr3_nt: TGTGCCAGCAGTGTGACACGGACGAACACTGAAGCTTTCTTT
j_call: TRBJ1-1; d_call: NA; clone_size: medium-sized; v_call: TRBV7-3; cdr3_aa: CASSPTPGAEAFF; cdr3_nt: TGTGCCAGCAGCCCGACTCCAGGGGCTGAAGCTTTCTTT
j_call: TRBJ1-2; d_call: NA; clone_size: NA; v_call: TRBV21-1; cdr3_aa: CASSKAPPCSYGYTF; cdr3_nt: TGTGCCAGCAGCAAAGCCCCTCCCTGCAGCTATGGCTACACCTTC
j_call: TRBJ2-1; d_call: TRBD2; clone_size: NA; v_call: TRBV20-1; cdr3_aa: CSARTPSGLAAYNEQFF; cdr3_nt: TGCAGTGCTAGAACTCCATCGGGACTAGCGGCCTACAATGAGCAGTTCTTC
j_call: TRBJ1-6; d_call: NA; clone_size: NA; v_call: TRBV5-1; cdr3_aa: CASSDEGSYNSPLHF; cdr3_nt: TGCGCCAGCAGCGACGAGGGGTCCTATAATTCACCCCTCCACTTT
j_call: TRBJ1-4; d_call: TRBD1; clone_size: NA; v_call: TRBV5-4; cdr3_aa: CASSNRGPVEKLFF; cdr3_nt: TGTGCCAGCAGCAACAGGGGGCCGGTTGAAAAACTGTTTTTT
j_call: TRBJ2-2; d_call: NA; clone_size: NA; v_call: TRBV20-1; cdr3_aa: CSARPPRGGGELFF; cdr3_nt: TGCAGTGCTAGACCCCCCAGGGGGGGGGGGGAGCTGTTTTTT